This T cell receptor (beta chain) was recorded in a study of T cell repertoires in cytomegalovirus infection (dated by TCRdb to 2018 to 2020). For the wider study: The peptide stimulations were aimed at well-studied HLA-B-restricted epitopes as well as recently identified HLA-C-restricted CMV epitopes, whose presentation resists viral immunomodulation. Donor HLA type was relevant to the analysis, as public TCR beta signatures indicated carriage of CMV infection together with the matching HLA type.

There are a few counts of this clonotype. The antigen it binds to is not known. There are no base qualities to consult, and no much larger clone falls within one base. The treatment or condition tag for this specimen amounts to: in vitro stimulation with specific CMV peptide epitopes to enrich CMV-specific T cells. The data were produced on an Illumina HiSeq 1500. The public reads were reanalyzed by TCRdb: fastp trimming at Q25, MiXCR alignment, in-frame beta chains only. Rows matching on CDR3 protein sequence are summarized as one entry with the most common DNA and genes. This sample is represented by 680,000 or so distinct CDR3 sequences; roughly 30% of them were singletons. Jointly, the top ten make up 15% to 20% of the sample. V is reduced by 5 bases and J by 9 bases, leaving a spacing of 14 bases between them. The germline V gene encodes CDR1 SEHNR and CDR2 FQNEAQ (reference sequence). Measured from the cysteine to the phenylalanine, the CDR3 is 13 residues long. Only CDR3 DNA remains: 39 bases, in frame from the first base.

The investigation overall reported the following: Carriers of CMV infection plus the relevant HLA type were discriminated by the cumulative frequency of public TCR beta family members in the study cohort and in an independent roughly 400-donor cohort. The ex vivo response was dominated by HLA-C-restricted CMV-specific TCR beta clonotypes, which also provided the single most frequent clonotype in two of eight donors.

The clonotype originates from a human donor in good health (CMV status not recorded). Some clones in this sample may be carry-over from other donors' samples. The sequence is built from TRBV7-9 and TRBJ2-4; matching of 6 bases hints at TRBD2 as the D gene. Sequenced here: cultured PBMCs, sampled from culture after CMV antigen stimulation. Here the CDR3 is given as CASSRPGSIIQYF. The DNA reads TGTGCCAGCAGCCGCCCCGGGAGTATCATTCAGTACTTC.